The entry below gives a single T cell receptor (beta chain) sequence along with its context. It was considered stable Graves' hyperthyroidism when ophthalmopathy did not progress within 18 months. Diagnosis of hyperthyroidism was new in patients aged 18 to 65, and its duration was under 2 months. Clinical symptoms, serum thyroxine, TRAb, thyroid ultrasound and orbital computed tomography informed diagnoses. Germline lookup yields CDR1 SGHDN and CDR2 FVKESK. The CDR3 loop spans 11 amino acids. This record belongs to a study of T cells in Graves' hyperthyroidism and ophthalmopathy. Using RNA transcripts as the source, TCR beta CDR3 regions were amplified. Initially, a first-round RT-PCR of the TCR CDR3 employed the HTBI primer set. Each CDR3 protein is one row after TCRdb ran MiXCR on the multiplex PCR reads. The table has nearly 750,000 distinct CDR3 sequences, over 35% seen once.

Sequencing was performed on blood. This chain uses TRBV14 with TRBJ2-7; D gene ambiguous. The J call is doubtful: the DNA matches TRBJ2-1 better. The TCR originated in a woman in her 40s with Graves' hyperthyroidism. CDR3 nucleotides: TGTGCCAGCAGCCAGGGGATTGAGCAGTTCTTC. This codes for CASSQGIEQFF.